These 5 T cell receptor beta chains originate from one sample sequenced in a study of blood T cells in healthy people across ages. PCR was performed a second time for about 7 to 11 cycles using a sample-barcoded 5' primer and a J-beta primer mix. In TCRdb, the 5' RACE reads were re-called with MiXCR into one record per CDR3 protein. The sample contains some 860,000 distinct CDR3 sequences, approximately 60% of which appear only once. The sequencing input was blood. All receptors derive from a man between 40 and 49 years old in good health.

The chain recombines TRBV20-1 with TRBJ1-2; 7 nucleotides agree with TRBD1. There are 18 residues in the CDR3. Germline trimming cut 1 base from V and 7 bases from J; bases unmatched to any gene: 21. Germline lookup yields CDR1 DFQATT and CDR2 SNEGSKA (reference sequence). DNA of the CDR3: TGCAGTGCTAGAGGGTGGGACCTGGGACAGCTAACCGGGGGTGGCTACACCTTC. Translated, it gives CSARGWDLGQLTGGGYTF.

This clonotype has just a few counts. The chain joins TRBV28 to TRBJ1-2, with 7 bases lining up with TRBD1. The CDR3 sequence is 14 residues long. V was clipped by 6 bases and J by 6 bases; unmatched bases: 10. Per germline, CDR1 MDHEN and CDR2 SYDVKM. The CDR3 bases are TGTGCCAGCAGCTCAGATGGGACAGTTCATGGCTACACCTTC. Its protein is CASSSDGTVHGYTF.

V usage is TRBV28 and J usage is TRBJ1-2; 9 nucleotides agree with TRBD1. The CDR3 consists of 17 residues. V gave up 6 bases and J gave up 0 bases; unmatched junction bases: 11. CDR1 is MDHEN, CDR2 SYDVKM, per germline. In DNA, the CDR3 is TGTGCCAGCAGCTTTCCGGGACAGGGATCGGCTAACTATGGCTACACCTTC. Its translation: CASSFPGQGSANYGYTF.

About this clonotype: At one end, the junction sequence differs from germline, possibly due to a read error. This sequence joins TRBV3-1 and TRBJ2-5; D gene uncertain. Per the germline V gene, CDR1 is LGHDT and CDR2 is YNNKEL (reference sequence). The CDR3 is 10 residues long. CDR3 sequence (DNA): TGTGCCTGCAGCCAAGGAACCCAGTACTTC. It encodes CACSQGTQYF.

This clonotype was observed many times. The gene calls are TRBV5-1 and TRBJ2-5, with TRBD1 identical over 11 bases. V dropped 1 base and J dropped 4; count of bases not matched to a gene: 9. The CDR3 has 17 amino acids. The V gene's germline CDR1 is SGHRS and CDR2 YFSETQ. The CDR3 sequence: CASSLSSRDRGRETQYF. CDR3 DNA: TGCGCCAGCAGCTTGTCAAGTCGGGACAGGGGGAGAGAGACCCAGTACTTC.